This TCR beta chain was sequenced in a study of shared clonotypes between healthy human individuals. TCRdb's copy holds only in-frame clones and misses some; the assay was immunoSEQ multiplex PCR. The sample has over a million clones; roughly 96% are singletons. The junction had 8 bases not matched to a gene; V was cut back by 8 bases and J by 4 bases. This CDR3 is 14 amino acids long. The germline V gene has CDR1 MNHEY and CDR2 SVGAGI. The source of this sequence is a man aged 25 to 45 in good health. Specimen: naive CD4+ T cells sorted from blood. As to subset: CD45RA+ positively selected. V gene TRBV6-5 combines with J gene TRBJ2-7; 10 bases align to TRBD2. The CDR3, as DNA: TGTGCCAGCGCCCGAGCGGGAGGGCCTTACGAGCAGTACTTC. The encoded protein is CASARAGGPYEQYF.